This T cell receptor beta chain was recorded in a study of cytomegalovirus exposure and HLA in healthy donors. Study outcomes and limitations: In a later analysis, TCR beta V- and J-gene trimming was associated with a missense DCLRE1C variant. The study designated 160 or so TCR beta chains cytomegalovirus-associated. Rates of TCR association differed by HLA locus in a later analysis, with DRB1 highest and HLA-C lowest.

Trimming pared 3 bases from V and 4 bases from J, leaving 13 bases between. The CDR3 is 15 amino acids. Per the germline V gene, CDR1 is LNHDA and CDR2 is SQIVND (reference sequence). This PCR relied on a set of 60 Vbeta primers and 13 Jbeta primers. Per the original methods: Unique TCR beta chains numbered around 80 million in a later analysis, with around 12 million shared. Measured with immunoSEQ multiplex PCR; TCRdb has only the in-frame clones, and not every one. That table gives V, J and clone size, and the DNA gave D and trimming. Here the sample spans approximately 190,000 clones, approximately 78% being singletons. This clone has more than one count but fewer than ten. As yet, its antigen is unknown.

The receptor was derived from a woman aged 25 to 45 in good health and CMV-seropositive. The chain carries TRBV19 and TRBJ1-5, with a tentative D call TRBD1 (5 bases). Sequenced material: PBMCs. The CDR3, as DNA: TGTGCCAGTAGTATGGTCAGGGAGGTGAATCAGCCCCAGCATTTT. It is translated as CASSMVREVNQPQHF.